This T cell receptor beta chain was obtained from a study of CD8 T cells in Susac syndrome. The CDR3 loop spans 16 amino acids. V lost 0 bases and J 6 bases, leaving 14 bases between the germline ends. CDR1 and CDR2 (germline): LGHNA, YNFKEQ. Random hexamers served to reverse transcribe roughly 0.5 to 1 ug RNA. Via MiXCR, TCRdb re-called the immunoSEQ multiplex PCR reads, giving one row per CDR3 protein. The table shows roughly 80,000 distinct CDR3 sequences, with over 75% occurring only once. The source of this sequence is a human donor with multiple sclerosis. Sequenced material: CD8+ T cells from PBMCs. J is TRBJ2-2 and V is TRBV4-2; D remains ambiguous. Written as DNA, the CDR3 is TGTGCCAGCAGCCAAGAGGATGGTATTTCATCCGGGGAGCTGTTTTTT. As protein: CASSQEDGISSGELFF.